The text below deals with one TCR beta chain. This entry comes from a study of blood T cell repertoires in COVID-19. Study details: The samples span acute and convalescent COVID-19 from the United States, Italy and Spain. T cells, B-cell-depleted T cells, or PBMCs supplied cDNA or gDNA.

The germline V gene has CDR1 MNHEY and CDR2 SVGAGI. The CDR3 covers 14 residues. V was shortened by 4 bases and J by 8 bases, with 17 bases between the two germline ends. Authors' analysis steps: Quantification of nucleated cells was approximated via reference gene primer amplification. The assay was immunoSEQ multiplex PCR, and TCRdb's table has in-frame clones only and misses some. V and J calls and clone size are copied from that table; D and trimming were computed from the DNA. The sample lists 25,000 to 40,000 clones; approximately 85% were seen once. The receptor comes from a human donor in a cohort sampled during active COVID-19. Sequencing was performed on peripheral blood. The J gene is TRBJ1-2, the V gene TRBV6-5; D is possibly TRBD1 (6 bases). CDR3 sequence: CASSSGEWLTGYTF. In nucleotides, the CDR3 is TGTGCCAGCAGTTCAGGGGAGTGGTTAACCGGCTACACCTTC.